The 20 T cell receptor beta chains presented below share a single source sample, sequenced in a study of cytomegalovirus exposure and HLA in healthy donors. It was with 60 Vbeta and 13 Jbeta primers that the PCR ran. The data were produced by immunoSEQ multiplex PCR, yet TCRdb's version contains in-frame clones alone and is incomplete. Among some 130,000 clones, roughly 80% were seen once, and the ten largest hold roughly 4.2%. The sequencing sample was made of PBMCs. These receptors were obtained from a woman aged 40 to 50 in good health and CMV-seronegative.

V is TRBV4-1 and J is TRBJ1-2; D not resolved. This CDR3 comprises 15 residues. Germline-derived CDR1 and CDR2 are MGHRA and YSYEKL. V lost 3 bases, J lost 0 bases, and 11 bases lay in between. CDR3 sequence reads: CASSHPYRANYGYTF. The CDR3 DNA follows: TGCGCCAGCAGCCATCCTTACAGAGCTAACTATGGCTACACCTTC.

The chain is built from TRBV5-1 and TRBJ2-7, with a possible D match to TRBD2 (6 bases). Germline CDR1 SGHRS, CDR2 YFSETQ. V was trimmed by 0 bases and J by 2 bases, leaving 12 bases between them. This CDR3 spans 15 amino acids. The CDR3 reads CASSLERGDPYEQYF. The CDR3 DNA reads TGCGCCAGCAGCTTGGAACGCGGGGACCCCTACGAGCAGTACTTC.

The gene calls are TRBV28 and TRBJ2-1; 13 bases are shared with TRBD2. The junction had 4 bases not matched to a gene; V was cut back by 5 bases and J by 3 bases. CDR3 length: 16 residues. CDR1 and CDR2 (germline): MDHEN, SYDVKM. The CDR3 bases are TGTGCCAGCAGTCAGGGACTAGCGGGAAGCTACAATGAGCAGTTCTTC. It codes for CASSQGLAGSYNEQFF.

J is TRBJ2-5 and V is TRBV5-6; weak D call: TRBD1 (6 bases). The J call may not be correct, given that the DNA end is closer to TRBJ2-7. In germline, CDR1 is SGHDT, CDR2 YYEEEE. This CDR3 has 14 residues. In DNA form, the CDR3 reads TGTGCCAGCAGTTCCGACAGGAAGGGATACGAGCAGTACTTC. As protein: CASSSDRKGYEQYF.

This chain joins TRBV4-2 and TRBJ2-7; 9 bases are shared with TRBD2. The CDR3 totals 16 residues. V lost 0 bases, J lost 2 bases, and 5 bases stayed unmatched. CDR1 and CDR2 from the germline V gene are LGHNA and YNFKEQ. The CDR3 spells CASSQETGGRAYEQYF. The CDR3 DNA is TGTGCCAGCAGCCAAGAAACCGGCGGGAGGGCCTACGAGCAGTACTTC.

A note on this clone: A read error may account for a junction end that differs from germline. The rearrangement links TRBV7-9 to TRBJ2-7; a weak D match, TRBD2 (6 bases). Germline V CDR1 and CDR2: SEHNR, FQNEAQ (reference sequence). This CDR3 is built from 16 residues. CDR3 bases: TGTTCCAGCAGCTTAAGGGACTCTGAGAGCCCGTACGAGCAGTACTTC. Protein: CSSSLRDSESPYEQYF.

This clone was recorded only once. This chain connects TRBV29-1 to TRBJ1-2; D may be TRBD1 (5 bases). Germline-derived CDR1 and CDR2 are SQVTM and ANQGSEA. The CDR3 spans 12 residues. Trimming took off 3 bases at V and 3 bases at J, with 8 bases between the two ends. DNA for the CDR3: TGCAGCGTTGATAAGGGGCACTATGGCTACACCTTC. Its protein product is CSVDKGHYGYTF. The full variable domain, in which reference TRBV29-1 and TRBJ1-2 provide the parts outside the CDR3, is SAVISQKPSRDICQRGTSLTIQCQVDSQVTMMFWYRQQPGQSLTLIATANQGSEATYESGFVIDKFPISRPNLTFSTLTVSNMSPEDSSIYLCSVDKGHYGYTFGSGTRLTVV.

The chain employs TRBV29-1 and TRBJ1-2, with 7 positions matching TRBD1. J was trimmed by 3 bases and V by 5 bases; bases with no gene match: 6. Germline-derived CDR1 and CDR2 are SQVTM and ANQGSEA. The CDR3 contains 13 residues. The CDR3 loop reads CSVRVGGDYGYTF. In DNA form, the CDR3 reads TGCAGCGTTAGAGTAGGGGGCGACTATGGCTACACCTTC.

The chain couples TRBV19 to TRBJ2-1; tentative D call: TRBD2 (5 bases). Looked up from germline, CDR1 is LNHDA and CDR2 is SQIVND (reference sequence). The V end lost 7 bases, the J end lost 9 bases, and 13 bases lay between the germline ends. The CDR3 is 12 residues long. Written as DNA, the CDR3 is TGTGCCAGTACCCAGGCGGGTCGTGAGCAGTTCTTC. Protein product: CASTQAGREQFF.

The rearrangement uses TRBV7-2 and TRBJ2-3; tentative D call: TRBD1 (6 bases). The CDR3 length is 13 residues. Germline assignment: CDR1 SGHTA and CDR2 FQGNSA. Trimming left V 5 bases short and J 4 bases short, with 10 bases between. The chain's CDR3 is CASSKQGSDTQYF. DNA for the CDR3: TGTGCCAGCAGCAAGCAGGGGTCAGATACGCAGTATTTT.

The V and J genes are TRBV4-1 and TRBJ2-3; 8 positions agree with TRBD2. Germline V CDR1 and CDR2: MGHRA, YSYEKL. V shed 4 bases, J shed 10 bases, and the junction held 10 bases outside the gene matches. The CDR3 loop spans 14 amino acids. The CDR3 nucleotides read TGCGCCAGCAGCCCCGGGGGGGCCGGGGATGCGCAGTATTTT. Residues: CASSPGGAGDAQYF.

The table lists this clone with a few counts. The rearrangement joins TRBV2 to TRBJ1-2; 7 nucleotides match TRBD1. The V and J ends lost 5 bases and 6 bases, in that order; junction bases with no gene match: 3. CDR3 length: 12 residues. The V gene's germline CDR1 is SNHLY and CDR2 FYNNEI. For the CDR3, the DNA is TGTGCCAGCAGTCGTACAGGGGATGGCTACACCTTC. This encodes CASSRTGDGYTF.

The genes are TRBV6-1 and TRBJ2-7; 9 positions match TRBD2. Trimming at V came to 2 bases and at J to 4 bases, leaving 6 bases not matched to a gene. This CDR3 is 15 amino acids long. Germline lookup yields CDR1 MNHNS and CDR2 SASEGT. CDR3: CASSERGSGSYEQYF. The CDR3 region has the DNA TGTGCCAGCAGTGAACGAGGTAGCGGGAGTTACGAGCAGTACTTC.

This sequence joins TRBV28 and TRBJ1-1; 9 positions agree with TRBD1. In germline, CDR1 is MDHEN, CDR2 SYDVKM. This CDR3 is 15 amino acids long. The V gene end was trimmed by 5 bases and the J gene end by 1 base; junction bases not matched to a gene: 5. The CDR3 spells CASSGGQGRNTEAFF. The CDR3 DNA sequence: TGTGCCAGCAGTGGGGGACAGGGTCGGAACACTGAAGCTTTCTTT.

This sequence joins TRBV6-1 and TRBJ1-6; the match to TRBD1 covers 7 bases. The CDR3 is 15 amino acids. Germline V lookup: CDR1 MNHNS, CDR2 SASEGT. Trimming took 0 bases from V and 14 from J; bases not matched to a gene: 10. CDR3 sequence reads: CASSEALGQVSTLHF. DNA of the CDR3: TGTGCCAGCAGTGAAGCCCTTGGACAGGTTTCGACCCTCCACTTT.

V is TRBV6-5 and J is TRBJ1-1, with D possibly TRBD1 on 5 matching bases. V was trimmed by 2 bases and J by 11 bases, leaving 18 bases between them. Germline CDR1 MNHEY, CDR2 SVGAGI. This CDR3 has 14 residues. CDR3 bases: TGTGCCAGCAGTTACGCCCATGGGGGGAATGAGGCTTTCTTT. Protein: CASSYAHGGNEAFF.

The chain employs TRBV19 and TRBJ1-1; D remains ambiguous. With 7 bases removed from V and 0 bases from J, the gap between germline ends came to 21 bases. The CDR3 covers 17 residues. From germline, CDR1 is LNHDA and CDR2 SQIVND (reference sequence). The CDR3 here is CASTLRTGWTMNTEAFF. The CDR3 DNA sequence: TGTGCCAGTACCCTCCGGACGGGGTGGACGATGAACACTGAAGCTTTCTTT.

Only a few counts were recorded for this clone. V gene TRBV6-1 combines with J gene TRBJ2-7; D perhaps matches TRBD2 (6 bases). The CDR3 loop spans 13 amino acids. Trimming removed 4 bases at V and 3 bases at J, with 10 bases between. The V gene's germline CDR1 is MNHNS and CDR2 SASEGT. The CDR3 spells CASSGRRGYEQYF. DNA for the CDR3: TGTGCCAGCAGTGGAAGGCGGGGCTACGAGCAGTACTTC.

The chain recombines TRBV19 with TRBJ2-1; D might be TRBD1 (6 bases). The CDR3 extends over 15 amino acids. V was cut by 5 bases and J by 2 bases, with 13 bases left in between. Germline lookup yields CDR1 LNHDA and CDR2 SQIVND (reference sequence). CDR3 nucleotide sequence: TGTGCCAGTAGTGCGGCCGGGACAACCTACAATGAGCAGTTCTTC. This encodes CASSAAGTTYNEQFF.

V and J are TRBV5-5 and TRBJ1-2; 7 bases are shared with TRBD1. The CDR3 consists of 17 residues. V lost 2 bases and J lost 0; bases outside the gene matches: 10. Germline V gives CDR1 SGHKS, CDR2 YYEKEE (reference sequence). CDR3 DNA: TGTGCCAGCAGCTTCGGGACAGTCTACTTTTCTAACTATGGCTACACCTTC. Residues: CASSFGTVYFSNYGYTF.